This T cell receptor (beta chain) was identified during a study of PD-L1 blockade in urothelial cancer. Study background: A median of roughly 150,000 T cells was found in the blood samples.

Profiling relied on immunoSEQ multiplex PCR, and the TCRdb table lists in-frame clones only, not all of them. Of roughly 63,000 clones in the sample, 81% were seen once. The CDR3 spans 11 residues. The germline CDR1 and CDR2 sequences are SGHVS and FQNEAQ. Trimming stripped 6 bases from V and 10 bases from J, with 10 bases between. Regarding time point: pretreatment peripheral blood. Locally advanced or metastatic urothelial carcinoma was present in patients. V usage is TRBV7-8 and J usage is TRBJ2-1; D is possibly TRBD2 (5 bases). This sequence originates from a man in his 70s with urothelial cancer. The sequences come from PBMCs, collected around atezolizumab (anti-PD-L1) treatment. The CDR3 spells CASSPRLEQFF. The CDR3 region has the DNA TGTGCCAGCAGTCCTAGACTAGAGCAGTTCTTC.